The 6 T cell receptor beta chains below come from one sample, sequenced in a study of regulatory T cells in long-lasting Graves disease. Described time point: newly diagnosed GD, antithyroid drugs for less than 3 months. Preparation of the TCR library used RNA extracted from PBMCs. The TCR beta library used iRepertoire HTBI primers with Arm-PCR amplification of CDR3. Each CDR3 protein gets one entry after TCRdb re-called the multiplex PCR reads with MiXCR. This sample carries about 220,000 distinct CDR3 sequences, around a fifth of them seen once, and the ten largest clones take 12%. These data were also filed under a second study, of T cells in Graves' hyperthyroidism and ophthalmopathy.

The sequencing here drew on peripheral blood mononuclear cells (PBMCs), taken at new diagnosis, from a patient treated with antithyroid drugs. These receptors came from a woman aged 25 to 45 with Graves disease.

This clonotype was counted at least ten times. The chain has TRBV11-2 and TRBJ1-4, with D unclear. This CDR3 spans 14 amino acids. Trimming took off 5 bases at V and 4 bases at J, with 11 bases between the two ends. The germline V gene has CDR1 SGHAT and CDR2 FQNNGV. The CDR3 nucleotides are TGTGCCAGCAGCCTAAGGTGGGATAATGAAAAACTGTTTTTT. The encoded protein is CASSLRWDNEKLFF.

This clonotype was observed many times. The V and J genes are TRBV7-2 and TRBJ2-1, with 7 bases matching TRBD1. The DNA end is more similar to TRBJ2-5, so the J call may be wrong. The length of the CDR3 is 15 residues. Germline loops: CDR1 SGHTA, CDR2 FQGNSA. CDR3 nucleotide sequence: TGTGCCAGCAGCTTGGGGGACAGAAATTACGAGACCCAGTACTTC. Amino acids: CASSLGDRNYETQYF.

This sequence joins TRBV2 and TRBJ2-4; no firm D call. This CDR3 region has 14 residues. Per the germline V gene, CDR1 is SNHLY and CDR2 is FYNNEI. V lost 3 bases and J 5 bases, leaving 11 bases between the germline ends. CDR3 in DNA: TGTGCCAGCAGTGATTTGGTAGCTGAAAACATTCAGTACTTC. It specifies CASSDLVAENIQYF.

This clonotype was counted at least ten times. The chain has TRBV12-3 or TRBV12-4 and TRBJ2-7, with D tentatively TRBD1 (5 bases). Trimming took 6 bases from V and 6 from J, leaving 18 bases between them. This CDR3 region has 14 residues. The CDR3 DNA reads TGTGCCAGCAGCCCTATACTGGGGCCGAGCGAGCAGTACTTC. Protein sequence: CASSPILGPSEQYF.

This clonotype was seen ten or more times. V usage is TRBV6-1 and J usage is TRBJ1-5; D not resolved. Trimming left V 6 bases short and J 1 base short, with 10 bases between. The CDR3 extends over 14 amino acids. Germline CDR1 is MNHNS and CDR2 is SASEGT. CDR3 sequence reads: CASSPLGSNQPQHF. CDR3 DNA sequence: TGTGCCAGCAGCCCCTTGGGGAGCAATCAGCCCCAGCATTTT.

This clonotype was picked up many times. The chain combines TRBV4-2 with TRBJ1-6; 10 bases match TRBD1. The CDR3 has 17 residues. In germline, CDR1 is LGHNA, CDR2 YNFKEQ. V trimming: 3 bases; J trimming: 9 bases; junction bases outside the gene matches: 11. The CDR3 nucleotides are TGTGCCAGCAGCCAGTCCGGGACAGGGGATCGGAGTTCACCCCTCCACTTT. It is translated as CASSQSGTGDRSSPLHF.